This T cell receptor (beta chain) was captured in a study of T-cell memory formation after mild COVID-19. Study-level information: TCR clusters largely stayed donor specific.

This clonotype has a handful of counts. Using constant-segment primers, 5'RACE produced TCR alpha and TCR beta cDNA libraries carrying sample barcodes and UMIs. Using its own MiXCR run on the 5' RACE reads, TCRdb lists one record per CDR3 protein. This sample has hundreds of thousands of distinct CDR3 sequences, with more than 20% found just once. Germline V gene sequence: CDR1 MNHNY, CDR2 SVGAGI (reference sequence). The CDR3 covers 13 residues. V lost 5 bases to trimming and J lost 8 bases, with 14 bases between them. V usage is TRBV6-6 and J usage is TRBJ2-3, with a weak D call TRBD2 (6 bases). The clonotype originates from an adult woman who had mild COVID-19 (a few samples of this study predate the infection). Cell type and time point are not known. The sample taken for sequencing was PBMCs or a T cell subset sorted from them (not recorded which). CDR3 DNA sequence: TGTGCCAGCAGTACCTCCTCCGGGAGTACGCAGTATTTT. Amino acid sequence: CASSTSSGSTQYF.